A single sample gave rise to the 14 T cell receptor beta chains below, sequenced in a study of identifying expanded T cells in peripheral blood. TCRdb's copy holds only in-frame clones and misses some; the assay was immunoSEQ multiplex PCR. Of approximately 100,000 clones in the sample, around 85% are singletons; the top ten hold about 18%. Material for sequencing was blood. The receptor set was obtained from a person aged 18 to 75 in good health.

The CDR3 DNA sequence: TGTGCCAGTAGTTCATACTACGAGCAGTACTTC. Translating gives CASSSYYEQYF. The chain has TRBV19 and TRBJ2-7; D gene unclear. The CDR3 totals 11 residues. Trimming shortened V by 5 bases and J by 3 bases, and 5 bases separated the two germline ends. The V gene's germline CDR1 is LNHDA and CDR2 SQIVND (reference sequence).

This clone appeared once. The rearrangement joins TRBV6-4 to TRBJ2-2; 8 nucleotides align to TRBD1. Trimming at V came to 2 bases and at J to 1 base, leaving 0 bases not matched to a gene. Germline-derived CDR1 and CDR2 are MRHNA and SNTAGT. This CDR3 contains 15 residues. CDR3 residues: CASSDGTGNTGELFF. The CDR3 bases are TGTGCCAGCAGTGACGGGACAGGGAACACCGGGGAGCTGTTTTTT.

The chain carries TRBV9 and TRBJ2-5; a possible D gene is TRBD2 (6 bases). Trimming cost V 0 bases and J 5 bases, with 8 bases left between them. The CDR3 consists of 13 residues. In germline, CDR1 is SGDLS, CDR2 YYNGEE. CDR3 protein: CASSVGGGETQYF. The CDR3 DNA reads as TGTGCCAGCAGCGTAGGAGGAGGGGAGACCCAGTACTTC.

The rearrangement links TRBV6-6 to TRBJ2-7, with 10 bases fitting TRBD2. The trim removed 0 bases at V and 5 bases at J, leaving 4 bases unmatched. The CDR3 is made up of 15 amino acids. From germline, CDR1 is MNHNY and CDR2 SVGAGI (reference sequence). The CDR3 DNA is TGTGCCAGCAGTTACTCTAGCGGGGGGCAGCACGAGCAGTACTTC. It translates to CASSYSSGGQHEQYF.

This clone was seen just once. The CDR3 region has the DNA TGTGCCAGCAGCAACCCCTTCCGTGGGAGCACTGAAGCTTTCTTT. Translation: CASSNPFRGSTEAFF. The chain employs TRBV21-1 and TRBJ1-1. TRBV21-1 is given as a pseudogene. The CDR3 has 15 residues.

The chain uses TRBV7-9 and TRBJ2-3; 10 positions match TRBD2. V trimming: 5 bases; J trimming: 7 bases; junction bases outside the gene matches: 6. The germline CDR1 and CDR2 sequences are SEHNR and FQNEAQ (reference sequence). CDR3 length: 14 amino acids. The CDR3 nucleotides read TGTGCCAGCAGCCCTAGCGGGGGATCCAATACGCAGTATTTT. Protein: CASSPSGGSNTQYF.

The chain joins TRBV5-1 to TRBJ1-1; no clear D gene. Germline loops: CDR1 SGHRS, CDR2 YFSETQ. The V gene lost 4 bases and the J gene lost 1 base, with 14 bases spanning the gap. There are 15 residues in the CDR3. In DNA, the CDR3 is TGCGCCAGCAGCCCTTCCTGGTCCGCGAACACTGAAGCTTTCTTT. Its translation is CASSPSWSANTEAFF.

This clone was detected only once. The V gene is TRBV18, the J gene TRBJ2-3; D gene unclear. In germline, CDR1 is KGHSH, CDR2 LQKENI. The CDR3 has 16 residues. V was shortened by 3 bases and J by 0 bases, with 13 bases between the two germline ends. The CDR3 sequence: CASSPTTFTSTDTQYF. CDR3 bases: TGTGCCAGCTCACCTACAACCTTTACTAGCACAGATACGCAGTATTTT.

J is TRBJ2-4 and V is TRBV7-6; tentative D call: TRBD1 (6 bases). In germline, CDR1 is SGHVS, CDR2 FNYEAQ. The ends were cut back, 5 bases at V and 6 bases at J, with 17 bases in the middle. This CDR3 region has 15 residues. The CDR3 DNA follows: TGTGCCAGCAGCCAGGGGCCACGTGGGGTAAACATTCAGTACTTC. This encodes CASSQGPRGVNIQYF. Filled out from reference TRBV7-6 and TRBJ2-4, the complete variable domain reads GAGVSQSPRYKVTKRGQDVALRCDPISGHVSLYWYRQALGQGPEFLTYFNYEAQQDKSGLPNDRFSAERPEGSISTLTIQRTEQRDSAMYRCASSQGPRGVNIQYFGAGTRLSVL.

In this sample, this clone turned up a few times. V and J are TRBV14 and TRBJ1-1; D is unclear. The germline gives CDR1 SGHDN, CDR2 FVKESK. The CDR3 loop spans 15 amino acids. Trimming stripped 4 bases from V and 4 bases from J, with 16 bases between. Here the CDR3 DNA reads TGTGCCAGCAGCCCTTTCGTGGGCGAGGGCACTGAAGCTTTCTTT. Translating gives CASSPFVGEGTEAFF.

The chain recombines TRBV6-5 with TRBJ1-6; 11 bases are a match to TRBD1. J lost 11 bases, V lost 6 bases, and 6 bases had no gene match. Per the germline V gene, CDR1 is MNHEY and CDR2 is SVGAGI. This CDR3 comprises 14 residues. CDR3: CASRTGTGGTPLHF. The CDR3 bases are TGTGCCAGCAGAACCGGGACAGGGGGAACACCCCTCCACTTT.

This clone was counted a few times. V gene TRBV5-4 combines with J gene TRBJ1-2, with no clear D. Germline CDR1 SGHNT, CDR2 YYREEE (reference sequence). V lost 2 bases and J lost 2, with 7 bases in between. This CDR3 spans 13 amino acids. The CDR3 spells CASSFSGNYGYTF. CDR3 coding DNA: TGTGCCAGCAGCTTTTCCGGGAACTATGGCTACACCTTC.

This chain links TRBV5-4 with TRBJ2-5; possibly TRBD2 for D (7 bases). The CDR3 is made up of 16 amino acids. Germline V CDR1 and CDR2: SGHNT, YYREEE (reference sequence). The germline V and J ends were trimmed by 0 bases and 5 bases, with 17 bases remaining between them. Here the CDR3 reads CASSLATGGLRETQYF. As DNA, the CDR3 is TGTGCCAGCAGCTTGGCTACCGGGGGGCTAAGGGAGACCCAGTACTTC.

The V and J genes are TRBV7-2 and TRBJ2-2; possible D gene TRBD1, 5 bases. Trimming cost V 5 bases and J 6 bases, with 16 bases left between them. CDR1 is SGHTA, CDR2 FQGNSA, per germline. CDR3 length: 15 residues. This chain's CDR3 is CASSPDSPGAGELFF. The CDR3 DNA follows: TGTGCCAGCAGCCCAGACAGCCCTGGGGCCGGGGAGCTGTTTTTT.